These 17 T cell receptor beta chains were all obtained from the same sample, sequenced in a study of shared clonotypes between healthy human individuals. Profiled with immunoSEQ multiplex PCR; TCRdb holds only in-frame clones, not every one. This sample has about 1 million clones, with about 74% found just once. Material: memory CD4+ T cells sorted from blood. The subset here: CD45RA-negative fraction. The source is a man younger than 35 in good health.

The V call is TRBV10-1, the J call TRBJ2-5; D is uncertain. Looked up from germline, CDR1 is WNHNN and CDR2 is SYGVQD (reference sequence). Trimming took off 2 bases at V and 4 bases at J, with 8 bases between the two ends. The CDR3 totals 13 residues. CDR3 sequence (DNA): TGCGCCAGCAGTGAGGGGCCGACAGAGACCCAGTACTTC. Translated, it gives CASSEGPTETQYF.

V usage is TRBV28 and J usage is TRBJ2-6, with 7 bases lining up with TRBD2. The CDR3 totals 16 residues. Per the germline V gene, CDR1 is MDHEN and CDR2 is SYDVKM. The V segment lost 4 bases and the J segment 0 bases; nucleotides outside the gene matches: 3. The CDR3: CASSSGRVSGANVLTF. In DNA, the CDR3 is TGTGCCAGCAGTTCAGGGAGGGTCTCTGGGGCCAACGTCCTGACTTTC.

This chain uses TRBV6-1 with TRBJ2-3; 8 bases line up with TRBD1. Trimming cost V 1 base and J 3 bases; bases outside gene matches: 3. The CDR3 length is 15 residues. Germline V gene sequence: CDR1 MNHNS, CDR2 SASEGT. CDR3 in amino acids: CASSEVRGRTDTQYF. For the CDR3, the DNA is TGTGCCAGCAGTGAAGTCAGGGGGCGTACAGATACGCAGTATTTT.

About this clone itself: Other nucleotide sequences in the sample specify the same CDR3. The CDR3 reads CASSPGQGASEAFF. The CDR3 DNA sequence: TGTGCCAGCTCACCGGGACAGGGGGCATCAGAAGCTTTCTTT. The chain uses TRBV18 and TRBJ1-1; 12 bases line up with TRBD1. The length of the CDR3 is 14 residues. The germline gives CDR1 KGHSH, CDR2 LQKENI. V gave up 3 bases and J gave up 8 bases; unmatched junction bases: 4.

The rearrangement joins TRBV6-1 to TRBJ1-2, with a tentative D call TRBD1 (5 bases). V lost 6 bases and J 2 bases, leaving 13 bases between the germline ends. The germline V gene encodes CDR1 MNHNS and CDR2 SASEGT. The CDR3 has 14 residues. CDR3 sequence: CASRGEFTNYGYTF. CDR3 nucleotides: TGTGCCAGCAGGGGGGAATTCACCAACTATGGCTACACCTTC.

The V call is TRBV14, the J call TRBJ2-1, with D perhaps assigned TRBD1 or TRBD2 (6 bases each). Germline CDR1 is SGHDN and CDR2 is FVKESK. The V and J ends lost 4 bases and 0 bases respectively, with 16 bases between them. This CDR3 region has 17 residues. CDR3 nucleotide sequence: TGTGCCAGCAGCCGAGGGACTCCGACAGGCTCCTACAATGAGCAGTTCTTC. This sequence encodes CASSRGTPTGSYNEQFF.

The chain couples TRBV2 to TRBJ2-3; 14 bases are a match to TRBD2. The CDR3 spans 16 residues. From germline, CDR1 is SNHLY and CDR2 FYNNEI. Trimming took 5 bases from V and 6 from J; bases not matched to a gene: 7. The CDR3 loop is CASSSTTSGGEDTQYF. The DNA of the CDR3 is TGTGCCAGCAGTTCAACGACTAGCGGGGGGGAGGATACGCAGTATTTT.

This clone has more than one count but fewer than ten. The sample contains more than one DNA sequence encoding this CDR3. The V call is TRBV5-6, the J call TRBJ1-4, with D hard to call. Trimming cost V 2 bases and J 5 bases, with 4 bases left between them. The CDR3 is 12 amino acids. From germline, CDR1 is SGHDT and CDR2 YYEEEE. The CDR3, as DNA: TGTGCCAGCAGCTTACAAAATGAAAAACTGTTTTTT. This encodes CASSLQNEKLFF.

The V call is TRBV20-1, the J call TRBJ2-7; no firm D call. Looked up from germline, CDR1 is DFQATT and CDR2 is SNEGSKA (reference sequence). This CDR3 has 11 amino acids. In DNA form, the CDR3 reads TGCAGCCCTAAAAAGGGAACCGAGCAGTACTTC. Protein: CSPKKGTEQYF.

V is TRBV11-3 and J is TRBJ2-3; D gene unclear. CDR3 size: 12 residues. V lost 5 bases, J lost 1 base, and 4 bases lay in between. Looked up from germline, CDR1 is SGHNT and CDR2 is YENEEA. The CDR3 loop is CASSDRTDTQYF. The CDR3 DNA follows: TGTGCCAGCAGCGACCGCACAGATACGCAGTATTTT.

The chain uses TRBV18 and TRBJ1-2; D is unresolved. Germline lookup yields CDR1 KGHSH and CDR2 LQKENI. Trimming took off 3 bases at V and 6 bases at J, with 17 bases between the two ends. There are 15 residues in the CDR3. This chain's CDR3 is CASSPRMDEVDGYTF. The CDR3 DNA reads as TGTGCCAGCTCACCCCGCATGGATGAGGTGGATGGCTACACCTTC.

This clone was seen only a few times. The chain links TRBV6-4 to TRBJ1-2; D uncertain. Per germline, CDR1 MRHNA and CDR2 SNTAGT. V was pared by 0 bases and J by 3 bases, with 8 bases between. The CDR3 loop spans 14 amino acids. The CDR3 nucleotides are TGTGCCAGCAGTGACTCGAAAGGACACTATGGCTACACCTTC. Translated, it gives CASSDSKGHYGYTF.

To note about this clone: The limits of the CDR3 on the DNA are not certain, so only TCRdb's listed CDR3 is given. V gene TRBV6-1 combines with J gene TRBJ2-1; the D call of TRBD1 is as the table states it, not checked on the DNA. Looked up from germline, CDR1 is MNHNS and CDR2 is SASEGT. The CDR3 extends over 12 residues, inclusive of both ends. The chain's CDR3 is CASSWGQGSEFF.

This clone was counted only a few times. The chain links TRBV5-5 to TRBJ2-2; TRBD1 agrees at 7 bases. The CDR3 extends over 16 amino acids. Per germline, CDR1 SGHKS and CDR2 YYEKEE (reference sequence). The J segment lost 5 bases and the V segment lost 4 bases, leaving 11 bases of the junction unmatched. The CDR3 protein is CASSPEDRVRTGELFF. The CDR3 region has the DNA TGTGCCAGCAGCCCGGAAGACAGGGTTCGGACCGGGGAGCTGTTTTTT.

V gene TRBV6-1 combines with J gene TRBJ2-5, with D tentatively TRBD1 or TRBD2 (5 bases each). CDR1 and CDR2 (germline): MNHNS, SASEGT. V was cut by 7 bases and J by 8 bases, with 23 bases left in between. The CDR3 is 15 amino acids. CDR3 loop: CASKPRAETTGTQYF. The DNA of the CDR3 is TGTGCCAGCAAGCCGCGGGCCGAAACCACAGGAACCCAGTACTTC.

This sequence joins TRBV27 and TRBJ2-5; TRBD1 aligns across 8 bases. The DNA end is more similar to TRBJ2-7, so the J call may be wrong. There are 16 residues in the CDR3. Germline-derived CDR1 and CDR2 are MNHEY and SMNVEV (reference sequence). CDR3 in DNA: TGTGCCAGCAGTTTATGGATAGACAGGGGTGGGAACGAGCAGTACTTC. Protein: CASSLWIDRGGNEQYF.

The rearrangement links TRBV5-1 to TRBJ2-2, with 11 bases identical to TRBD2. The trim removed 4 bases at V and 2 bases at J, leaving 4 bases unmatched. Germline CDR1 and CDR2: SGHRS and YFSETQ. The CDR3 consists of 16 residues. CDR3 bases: TGCGCCAGCAGCCCAACTAGCGGGGGAAACACCGGGGAGCTGTTTTTT. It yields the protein CASSPTSGGNTGELFF.